This T cell receptor beta chain appears in the sequencing data of a study of CD8 T cells in Susac syndrome. Germline V gene data show CDR1 as GTSNPN and CDR2 as SVGIG (reference sequence). With 2 bases removed from V and 10 bases from J, the gap between germline ends came to 8 bases. This CDR3 comprises 11 residues. Sequencing targeted TCR beta in blood CD8+ and CD4+ T cells. The RNA, about 0.5 to 1 ug, was put through reverse transcription using random hexamers. By means of immunoSEQ multiplex PCR, TCR beta CDR3 spanning 54 Vbeta and 13 Jbeta underwent amplification. TCRdb passed the immunoSEQ multiplex PCR reads through MiXCR, listing each CDR3 protein once. This sample has around 130,000 distinct CDR3 sequences; around 86% occur once, and the top ten carry 0.45% to 0.65%.

Sample: CD8+ T cells from PBMCs. The gene calls are TRBV30 and TRBJ2-2, with D unresolved. This TCR was sampled from a human donor with multiple sclerosis. CDR3 loop: CAWSNGVELFF. The CDR3 DNA follows: TGTGCCTGGAGTAACGGCGTGGAGCTGTTTTTT. The full variable domain, completed using reference TRBV30 and TRBJ2-2, is SQTIHQWPATLVQPVGSPLSLECTVEGTSNPNLYWYRQAAGRGLQLLFYSVGIGQISSEVPQNLSASRPQDRQFILSSKKLLLSDSGFYLCAWSNGVELFFGEGSRLTVL.